This T cell receptor beta chain was recovered during a study of OX40 agonist ivuxolimab in advanced cancers. About the study: Patients were dosed with the agonistic anti-OX40 (CD134) antibody ivuxolimab. Three dose-escalation patients had partial responses: one with hepatocellular carcinoma and two with cutaneous melanoma. Findings of the study overall: Also showing low normalized T-cell clonal expansion were some of the nonresponders.

The junction had 3 bases not matched to a gene; V was cut back by 3 bases and J by 8 bases. The length of the CDR3 is 14 residues. CDR1 is LNHDA, CDR2 SQIVND, per germline (reference sequence). Sequencing used immunoSEQ multiplex PCR; TCRdb keeps in-frame clones, though not all of them. The table has fewer than 85,000 clones, 92% seen once. With regard to this clone: As yet, its antigen is unknown.

Cycle 7 day 1, cycle 4 day 1, and baseline were the timepoints at which blood was sampled. The chain combines TRBV19 with TRBJ1-6, with 8 bases aligning to TRBD1. The sample here was CD4+ or CD8+ T cells sorted from blood, taken in a trial of the OX40 agonist ivuxolimab. The TCR originated in an adult with an advanced solid tumor such as melanoma, head and neck, liver or kidney cancer. The CDR3 protein is CASSIVDRDSPLHF. The CDR3 DNA reads as TGTGCCAGTAGTATTGTGGACAGGGATTCACCCCTCCACTTT.